Below, one TCR beta chain is given with its context. The sample is drawn from a study of blood T cell repertoires in COVID-19. Study summary: Samples of COVID-19 (acute and convalescent) were obtained from the United States, Italy and Spain. The analysed material was cDNA or gDNA that came from T cells, B-cell-depleted T cells, or PBMCs.

This CDR3 spans 18 amino acids. Germline assignment: CDR1 SGHKS and CDR2 YYEKEE (reference sequence). J was trimmed by 4 bases and V by 0 bases; bases with no gene match: 9. In the original analysis: The assay estimated nucleated cells by amplifying reference gene primers. Assay: immunoSEQ multiplex PCR; the TCRdb copy retains only in-frame clones and omits some. V and J calls plus clone size are reproduced from that table; the DNA served to infer D and trimming. The repertoire consists of approximately 200,000 clones, with about 86% occurring once and the leading ten covering approximately 6%. The TCR originated in a man in his sixties who had recovered from COVID-19. The sequenced sample consisted of peripheral blood. The chain joins TRBV5-5 to TRBJ2-2; 10 bases are shared with TRBD2. For the CDR3, the DNA is TGTGCCAGCAGCTTGGGATTAGCGGGAGGACCGGGCACCGGGGAGCTGTTTTTT. This codes for CASSLGLAGGPGTGELFF.